The present entry profiles one T cell receptor beta chain with its context. Its antigen is as yet unknown. This sample is drawn from a study of shared clonotypes between healthy human individuals. Every donor was a Caucasian adult from Nashville, Tennessee. CD8 memory merged CD45RO+ cells and CCR7-negative CD45RA+ TemRA cells into one population. Findings of the study overall: How much donors shared clonotypes was expected to be affected by sequencing depth.

Sequencing used immunoSEQ multiplex PCR; TCRdb keeps in-frame clones, though not all of them. This table has 600,000 to 750,000 clones, 90% appearing once. The J segment lost 2 bases and the V segment lost 5 bases, leaving 10 bases of the junction unmatched. The germline V gene has CDR1 MNHEY and CDR2 SMNVEV (reference sequence). The CDR3 sequence is 16 residues long. The TCR was taken from a young man in good health. Some clones in this sample may be carry-over from other donors' samples. The V call is TRBV27, the J call TRBJ2-7; TRBD2 matches 9 bases. Material for sequencing was memory CD8+ T cells from PBMCs. Subset here: CD45RO+ cells pooled with CCR7-negative TemRA cells. Written as DNA, the CDR3 is TGTGCCAGCAGTCCTTCTAGCGGGGCGATGACCTACGAGCAGTACTTC. Amino acid sequence: CASSPSSGAMTYEQYF.